A single sample gave rise to the 8 T cell receptor beta chains below, sequenced in a study of response to subunit inactivated influenza vaccine. Each CDR3 protein gets one entry after TCRdb re-called the RT-PCR reads with MiXCR. The sample includes more than 700,000 distinct CDR3 sequences, 20% to 25% of them seen just once. The sequenced sample was PBMCs from blood, obtained approximately 5 days after vaccination. These receptors all stem from a man aged 50 to 59 who received an inactivated influenza vaccine.

J is TRBJ1-6 and V is TRBV21-1. TRBV21-1 is given as a pseudogene. The CDR3 has 21 amino acids. The CDR3 sequence: CASSNPNHRDGQSSYNSPLHF. CDR3 nucleotides: TGTGCCAGCAGCAACCCCAACCACAGGGACGGCCAAAGCTCCTATAATTCACCCCTCCACTTT.

This chain uses TRBV20-1 with TRBJ1-5; TRBD1 matches 7 bases. Germline lookup yields CDR1 DFQATT and CDR2 SNEGSKA (reference sequence). The CDR3 sequence is 14 residues long. The V segment lost 2 bases and the J segment 4 bases; nucleotides outside the gene matches: 5. The CDR3 region is CSARPGTANQPQHF. For the CDR3, the DNA is TGCAGTGCTAGACCCGGGACAGCGAATCAGCCCCAGCATTTT.

This clonotype was counted ten times or more. The J gene is TRBJ2-1, the V gene TRBV12-3 or TRBV12-4, with D uncertain. The CDR3 loop spans 12 amino acids. Trimming shortened V by 1 base and J by 12 bases, and 10 bases separated the two germline ends. The CDR3 DNA reads as TGTGCCAGCAGTTTAGAGCTGGCTCTGCAGTTCTTC. It yields the protein CASSLELALQFF.

This clonotype turned up a few times. The rearrangement uses TRBV6-6 and TRBJ2-3; perhaps TRBD1 as D (6 bases). V gave up 6 bases and J gave up 2 bases, with 9 bases separating them. The CDR3 length is 13 residues. From germline, CDR1 is MNHNY and CDR2 SVGAGI (reference sequence). CDR3 sequence (DNA): TGTGCCAGCAGGAGACAGGTCACAGATACGCAGTATTTT. It codes for CASRRQVTDTQYF.

This clonotype was counted a few times. The J gene is TRBJ2-3, the V gene TRBV20-1; 8 bases are shared with TRBD1. CDR1 is DFQATT and CDR2 is SNEGSKA in the germline V gene (reference sequence). The CDR3 length is 16 residues. V lost 0 bases to trimming and J lost 5 bases; unmatched junction nucleotides: 10. The CDR3 nucleotides read TGCAGTGCTAGAGACTACGGACAGGGTCGGGGAGATACGCAGTATTTT. Protein product: CSARDYGQGRGDTQYF.

For this clonotype: At one of its ends the junction is not consistent with the germline gene, which may arise from a read error. V gene TRBV5-1 combines with J gene TRBJ2-7; TRBD1 is a possible D gene (5 bases). The CDR3 runs to 15 residues. Per germline, CDR1 SGHRS and CDR2 YFSETQ. The CDR3 reads CASSLITRGPYERYF. The CDR3 DNA is TGCGCCAGCAGCTTGATCACAAGGGGCCCCTACGAGCGGTACTTC.

V usage is TRBV3-1 and J usage is TRBJ2-5; D might be TRBD2 (6 bases). CDR1 is LGHDT and CDR2 is YNNKEL in the germline V gene (reference sequence). Trimming shortened V by 0 bases and J by 3 bases, and 17 bases separated the two germline ends. CDR3 length equals 17 residues. CDR3 loop: CASSQDRLGRDKETQYF. CDR3 nucleotides: TGTGCCAGCAGCCAAGATCGCCTCGGGAGAGATAAAGAGACCCAGTACTTC.

This clonotype was found a few times. The rearrangement joins TRBV28 to TRBJ2-5; TRBD2 aligns across 10 bases. Trimming removed 2 bases from V and 5 bases from J; junction bases left unmatched: 5. Germline assignment: CDR1 MDHEN and CDR2 SYDVKM. The CDR3 has 15 amino acids. CDR3 coding DNA: TGTGCCAGCAGTTTAGAGCGGGAGGGCCTTGAGACCCAGTACTTC. Translated, it gives CASSLEREGLETQYF.